This T cell receptor beta chain comes out of a study of cytomegalovirus exposure and HLA in healthy donors. At the level of the study: Among roughly 180 million T cells, an earlier analysis found 90 million to 130 million unique TCR beta sequences.

Vbeta (60) and Jbeta (13) primers were used in the PCR. Measured with immunoSEQ multiplex PCR; TCRdb has only the in-frame clones, and not every one. The repertoire includes 20,000 to 25,000 clones, 65% to 85% of them detected once, and 6% to 9.5% sits in the top ten. The germline V and J ends were trimmed by 4 bases and 5 bases, with 17 bases remaining between them. Germline values: CDR1 SGHNT, CDR2 YYREEE (reference sequence). This CDR3 is built from 15 residues. Sequenced sample: PBMCs. J is TRBJ2-3 and V is TRBV5-4; possible D gene TRBD2, 5 bases. The TCR sequence derives from a man aged 55 to 70 in good health and CMV-seronegative. The CDR3 bases are TGTGCCAGCAGCCCCATGTCGGGGAGTCGAGATACGCAGTATTTT. As protein: CASSPMSGSRDTQYF. Full variable domain (missing parts from reference TRBV5-4 and TRBJ2-3): ETGVTQSPTHLIKTRGQQVTLRCSSQSGHNTVSWYQQALGQGPQFIFQYYREEENGRGNFPPRFSGLQFPNYSSELNVNALELDDSALYLCASSPMSGSRDTQYFGPGTRLTVL.